Listed below are T cell receptor beta chains from one sample, sequenced in a study of blood T cell repertoires in COVID-19. Measured with immunoSEQ multiplex PCR; TCRdb has only the in-frame clones, and not every one. Seen here are 140,000 to 150,000 clones, around four fifths observed once, and the top ten hold around 6.2%. The sequencing input was PBMCs or T cells enriched from blood (not recorded which). Receptors originate from a middle-aged woman who had recovered from COVID-19. Each CDR3 is given with its conserved first and last residue. D genes are given only for firm matches. The size of a clone is reported for some rows only, either as once, few or many, or as a class for expanded clones.

v_call: TRBV5-5
d_call: -
clone_size: once
j_call: TRBJ2-2
cdr3_nt: TGTGCCAGCAGCTTGCCCCGCCAGGGCACCGGGGAGCTGTTTTTT
cdr3_aa: CASSLPRQGTGELFF

v_call: TRBV6-5
d_call: -
clone_size: -
j_call: TRBJ2-3
cdr3_nt: TGTGCCAGCCTCCCGGTGGACAGCCGAGCAGATACGCAGTATTTT
cdr3_aa: CASLPVDSRADTQYF

v_call: TRBV5-1
d_call: TRBD1
clone_size: -
j_call: TRBJ2-7
cdr3_nt: TGCGCCAGCAGCCCTCGACAGGGCCCAGTGGGCGAGCAGTACTTC
cdr3_aa: CASSPRQGPVGEQYF

v_call: TRBV19
d_call: -
clone_size: -
j_call: TRBJ1-1
cdr3_nt: TGTGCCAGTAGTTACACGAACACTGAAGCTTTCTTT
cdr3_aa: CASSYTNTEAFF

v_call: TRBV3-1/TRBV3-2
d_call: TRBD2
clone_size: -
j_call: TRBJ2-3
cdr3_nt: TGTGCCAGCAGCCAGCCCGGGACTAGCGGGAGCGGAACAGATACGCAGTATTTT
cdr3_aa: CASSQPGTSGSGTDTQYF

v_call: TRBV6-5
d_call: TRBD1
clone_size: -
j_call: TRBJ1-2
cdr3_nt: TGTGCCAGCAGCCCCCCGGGACAGGTCTTATATGGCTACACCTTC
cdr3_aa: CASSPPGQVLYGYTF

v_call: TRBV5-4
d_call: TRBD1
clone_size: -
j_call: TRBJ2-1
cdr3_nt: TGTGCCAGCAGCGTGCCGGGACAGATGTACAATGAGCAGTTCTTC
cdr3_aa: CASSVPGQMYNEQFF

v_call: TRBV21-1
d_call: -
clone_size: -
j_call: TRBJ1-2
cdr3_nt: TGTGCCAGCAGCCCCACAGGGGGATTGTATGGCTACACCTTC
cdr3_aa: CASSPTGGLYGYTF

v_call: TRBV5-5
d_call: -
clone_size: -
j_call: TRBJ1-1
cdr3_nt: TGTGCCAGCAGCTTGGCCGACAGAAACACTGAAGCTTTCTTT
cdr3_aa: CASSLADRNTEAFF

v_call: TRBV2
d_call: TRBD2
clone_size: few
j_call: TRBJ2-2
cdr3_nt: TGTGCCAGCAGTGAGGGGAGACTAGCGGGGGGGACCGGGGAGCTGTTTTTT
cdr3_aa: CASSEGRLAGGTGELFF

v_call: TRBV9
d_call: -
clone_size: -
j_call: TRBJ2-1
cdr3_nt: TGTGCCAGCAGCTCTCCAGCGGAGAGCTCCTACAATGAGCAGTTCTTC
cdr3_aa: CASSSPAESSYNEQFF

v_call: TRBV7-9
d_call: -
clone_size: -
j_call: TRBJ1-3
cdr3_nt: TGTGCCAGCAGCCTTAGTCTTGGAAACACCATATATTTT
cdr3_aa: CASSLSLGNTIYF

v_call: TRBV7-9
d_call: TRBD2
clone_size: -
j_call: TRBJ2-1
cdr3_nt: TGTGCCAGCAGCATCGGGACTAGCGGGAACAATGAGCAGTTCTTC
cdr3_aa: CASSIGTSGNNEQFF

v_call: TRBV7-9
d_call: TRBD1
clone_size: -
j_call: TRBJ1-1
cdr3_nt: TGTGCCAGCAGCTTAGTCTTTTCAGGGGGCAGTGAAGCTTTCTTT
cdr3_aa: CASSLVFSGGSEAFF

v_call: TRBV9
d_call: -
clone_size: -
j_call: TRBJ1-3
cdr3_nt: TGTGCCAGCAGCTTAGAGGGGGGGCGCAGGTCTGGAAACACCATATATTTT
cdr3_aa: CASSLEGGRRSGNTIYF

v_call: TRBV4-1
d_call: -
clone_size: -
j_call: TRBJ1-3
cdr3_nt: TGCGCCAGCAGCCAGGAAGGGGGGGTCGGAAACACCATATATTTT
cdr3_aa: CASSQEGGVGNTIYF

v_call: TRBV12-5
d_call: -
clone_size: few
j_call: TRBJ1-5
cdr3_nt: TGTGCTAGTGGTTTCCTGACTGGAGGTAATCAGCCCCAGCATTTT
cdr3_aa: CASGFLTGGNQPQHF

v_call: TRBV7-9
d_call: TRBD1
clone_size: -
j_call: TRBJ1-6
cdr3_nt: TGTGCCAGCAGCTTAGACAGGGGGGGGAATTCACCCCTCCACTTT
cdr3_aa: CASSLDRGGNSPLHF

v_call: TRBV2
d_call: -
clone_size: -
j_call: TRBJ1-3
cdr3_nt: TGTGCCAGCAGTGAACCAGGGCGTAACTCTGGAAACACCATATATTTT
cdr3_aa: CASSEPGRNSGNTIYF

v_call: TRBV4-2
d_call: TRBD1
clone_size: few
j_call: TRBJ1-3
cdr3_nt: TGTGCCAGCAGCCAAGATCAGGTGGGACAGGGAAACACCATATATTTT
cdr3_aa: CASSQDQVGQGNTIYF

v_call: TRBV7-6
d_call: -
clone_size: -
j_call: TRBJ1-2
cdr3_nt: TGTGCCAGCAGCCCGTCGGAGGGCTACACCTTC
cdr3_aa: CASSPSEGYTF

v_call: TRBV7-9
d_call: -
clone_size: -
j_call: TRBJ1-1
cdr3_nt: TGTGCCAGCAGCCCACCGGGACAAATGAACACTGAAGCTTTCTTT
cdr3_aa: CASSPPGQMNTEAFF

v_call: TRBV5-1
d_call: -
clone_size: -
j_call: TRBJ2-1
cdr3_nt: TGCGCCAGCAGCTTCGGAGGGTACAATGAGCAGTTCTTC
cdr3_aa: CASSFGGYNEQFF

v_call: TRBV2
d_call: -
clone_size: -
j_call: TRBJ2-5
cdr3_nt: TGTGCCAGCAGTGCCACCGGGACAACACAAGAGACCCAGTACTTC
cdr3_aa: CASSATGTTQETQYF

v_call: TRBV4-1
d_call: -
clone_size: -
j_call: TRBJ1-1
cdr3_nt: TGCGCCAGCAGCCAAGTCGGGGGCACTGAAGCTTTCTTT
cdr3_aa: CASSQVGGTEAFF

v_call: TRBV7-8
d_call: -
clone_size: -
j_call: TRBJ1-1
cdr3_nt: TGTGCCAGCAGCTTAGCGCTAAGGGGTACGGGGAACACTGAAGCTTTCTTT
cdr3_aa: CASSLALRGTGNTEAFF

v_call: TRBV6-5
d_call: -
clone_size: -
j_call: TRBJ2-1
cdr3_nt: TGTGCCAGCAGTTCGGAGGGGGCCTCCTACAATGAGCAGTTCTTC
cdr3_aa: CASSSEGASYNEQFF

v_call: TRBV4-1
d_call: -
clone_size: -
j_call: TRBJ1-1
cdr3_nt: TGCGCCAGCAGCCTACGAGACAGACGGGAAGCTTTCTTT
cdr3_aa: CASSLRDRREAFF

v_call: TRBV2
d_call: -
clone_size: -
j_call: TRBJ2-1
cdr3_nt: TGTGCCAGCACCCCTACTAGGCTCCAAGGGCAGTTCTTC
cdr3_aa: CASTPTRLQGQFF

v_call: TRBV3-1/TRBV3-2
d_call: -
clone_size: -
j_call: TRBJ2-7
cdr3_nt: TGTGCCAGCAGCCAAGGCGAGAACCCCTCCTACGAGCAGTACTTC
cdr3_aa: CASSQGENPSYEQYF

v_call: TRBV5-1
d_call: -
clone_size: -
j_call: TRBJ2-3
cdr3_nt: TGCGCCAGCAGCTCTCCAGGATACCGTACTTCCACAGATACGCAGTATTTT
cdr3_aa: CASSSPGYRTSTDTQYF

v_call: TRBV5-1
d_call: -
clone_size: -
j_call: TRBJ1-5
cdr3_nt: TGCGCCAGCAGCTTGTCGGGCAATCAGCCCCAGCATTTT
cdr3_aa: CASSLSGNQPQHF

v_call: TRBV6-4
d_call: -
clone_size: -
j_call: TRBJ2-3
cdr3_nt: TGTGCCAGCAGTCATACATACACCGCAGATACGCAGTATTTT
cdr3_aa: CASSHTYTADTQYF

v_call: TRBV18
d_call: -
clone_size: -
j_call: TRBJ1-5
cdr3_nt: TGTGCCAGCTCACCAGGCCAGGGGAATCAGCCCCAGCATTTT
cdr3_aa: CASSPGQGNQPQHF

v_call: TRBV6-5
d_call: TRBD1
clone_size: -
j_call: TRBJ1-1
cdr3_nt: TGTGCCAGCAGTCACTCAGGGGGGGTGAACACTGAAGCTTTCTTT
cdr3_aa: CASSHSGGVNTEAFF

v_call: TRBV24-1
d_call: TRBD1
clone_size: -
j_call: TRBJ2-7
cdr3_nt: TGTGCCACCAGTGCCAGGGGGCTGGCCTACGAGCAGTACTTC
cdr3_aa: CATSARGLAYEQYF

v_call: TRBV18
d_call: -
clone_size: -
j_call: TRBJ1-1
cdr3_nt: TGTGCCAGCTCCTCGACAGCCCAGTTCGTCACTGAAGCTTTCTTT
cdr3_aa: CASSSTAQFVTEAFF

v_call: TRBV6-5
d_call: TRBD1
clone_size: -
j_call: TRBJ1-6
cdr3_nt: TGTGCCAGCAGGGACAGGAATAATAATTCACCCCTCCACTTT
cdr3_aa: CASRDRNNNSPLHF

v_call: TRBV5-1
d_call: TRBD1
clone_size: -
j_call: TRBJ1-1
cdr3_nt: TGCGCCAGCAGCCCGGGACAGGGCCGGATGGCTTTCTTT
cdr3_aa: CASSPGQGRMAFF

v_call: TRBV30
d_call: TRBD1
clone_size: -
j_call: TRBJ1-4
cdr3_nt: TGTGCCTGGAGTAGACAGGGCGGTGAAAAACTGTTTTTT
cdr3_aa: CAWSRQGGEKLFF

v_call: TRBV3-1/TRBV3-2
d_call: -
clone_size: -
j_call: TRBJ1-2
cdr3_nt: TGTGCCAGCAGCCAGGCAACCTACTATGGCTACACCTTC
cdr3_aa: CASSQATYYGYTF

v_call: TRBV5-6
d_call: -
clone_size: -
j_call: TRBJ2-7
cdr3_nt: TGTGCCAGCAGCTTCGGAGTCACCTACGAGCAGTACTTC
cdr3_aa: CASSFGVTYEQYF

v_call: TRBV7-8
d_call: -
clone_size: -
j_call: TRBJ1-3
cdr3_nt: TGTGCCAGCAGCTCAGACAACACAGGAAACACCATATATTTT
cdr3_aa: CASSSDNTGNTIYF

v_call: TRBV6-5
d_call: -
clone_size: -
j_call: TRBJ1-2
cdr3_nt: TGTGCCAGCAGTTACTCGGACATCTATGGCTACACCTTC
cdr3_aa: CASSYSDIYGYTF

v_call: TRBV5-5
d_call: -
clone_size: -
j_call: TRBJ2-3
cdr3_nt: TGTGCCAGCAGCCAGGGGAGCCCAGATACGCAGTATTTT
cdr3_aa: CASSQGSPDTQYF

v_call: TRBV28
d_call: -
clone_size: once
j_call: TRBJ2-1
cdr3_nt: TGTGCCAGCAGTTTAGGCGGGAAGCAGTACAATGAGCAGTTCTTC
cdr3_aa: CASSLGGKQYNEQFF

v_call: TRBV4-1
d_call: TRBD2
clone_size: -
j_call: TRBJ2-7
cdr3_nt: TGCGCCAGCAGCCAAGGGACTAGCGGGATTTATTCTAGCTCCTACGAGCAGTACTTC
cdr3_aa: CASSQGTSGIYSSSYEQYF

v_call: TRBV21-1
d_call: -
clone_size: -
j_call: TRBJ2-7
cdr3_nt: TGTGCCAGCCAGACAGGGTGGGGGACTAGCGGGAGGGCACCATTCTACGAGCAGTACTTC
cdr3_aa: CASQTGWGTSGRAPFYEQYF

v_call: TRBV29-1
d_call: -
clone_size: medium-sized
j_call: TRBJ2-7
cdr3_nt: TGCAGCGTTGGAGGGACTGACGAGCAGTACTTC
cdr3_aa: CSVGGTDEQYF

v_call: TRBV3-1/TRBV3-2
d_call: -
clone_size: once
j_call: TRBJ2-3
cdr3_nt: TGTGCCAGCAGCTTTTCCGAGGATACGCAGTATTTT
cdr3_aa: CASSFSEDTQYF

v_call: TRBV19
d_call: -
clone_size: -
j_call: TRBJ2-3
cdr3_nt: TGTGCCAGTAGTATGTATGGAGGGGACACAGATACGCAGTATTTT
cdr3_aa: CASSMYGGDTDTQYF